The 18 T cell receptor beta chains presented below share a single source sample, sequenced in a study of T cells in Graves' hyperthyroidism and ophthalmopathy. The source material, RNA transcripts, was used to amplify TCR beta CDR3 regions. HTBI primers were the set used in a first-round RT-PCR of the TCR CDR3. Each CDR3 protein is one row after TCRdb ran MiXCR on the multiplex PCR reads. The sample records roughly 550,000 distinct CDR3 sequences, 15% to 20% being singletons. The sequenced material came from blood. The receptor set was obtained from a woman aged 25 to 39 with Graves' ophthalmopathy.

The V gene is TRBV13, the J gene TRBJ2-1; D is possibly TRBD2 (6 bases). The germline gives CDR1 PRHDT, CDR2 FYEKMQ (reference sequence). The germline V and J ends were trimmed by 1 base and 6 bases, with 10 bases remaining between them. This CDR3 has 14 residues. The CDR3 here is CASSLVGGRNEQFF. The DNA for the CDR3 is TGTGCCAGCAGCTTAGTCGGAGGGCGCAATGAGCAGTTCTTC.

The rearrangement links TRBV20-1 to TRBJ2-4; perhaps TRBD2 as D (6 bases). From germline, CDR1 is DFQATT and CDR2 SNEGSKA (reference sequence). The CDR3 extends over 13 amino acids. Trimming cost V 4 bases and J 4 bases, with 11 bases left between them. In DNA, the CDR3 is TGCAGTGCTACCTGGGACTGGAAAAACATTCAGTACTTC. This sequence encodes CSATWDWKNIQYF.

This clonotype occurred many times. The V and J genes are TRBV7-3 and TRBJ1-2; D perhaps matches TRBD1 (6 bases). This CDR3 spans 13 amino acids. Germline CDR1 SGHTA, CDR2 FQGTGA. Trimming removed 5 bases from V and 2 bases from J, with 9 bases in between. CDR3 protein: CASSPTGNYGYTF. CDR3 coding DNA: TGTGCCAGCAGCCCTACAGGGAACTATGGCTACACCTTC.

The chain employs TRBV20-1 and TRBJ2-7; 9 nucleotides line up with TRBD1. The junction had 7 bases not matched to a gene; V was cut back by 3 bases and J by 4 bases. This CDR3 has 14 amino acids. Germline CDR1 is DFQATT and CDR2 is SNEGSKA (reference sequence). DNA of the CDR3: TGCAGTGCTAGTAGACAGGGGGAGAGATACGAGCAGTACTTC. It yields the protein CSASRQGERYEQYF.

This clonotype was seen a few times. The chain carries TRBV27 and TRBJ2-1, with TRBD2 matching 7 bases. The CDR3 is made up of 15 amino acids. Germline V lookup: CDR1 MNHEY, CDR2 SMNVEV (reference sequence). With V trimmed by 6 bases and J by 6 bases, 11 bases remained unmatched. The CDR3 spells CASRRSGVGLNEQFF. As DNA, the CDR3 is TGTGCCAGCAGACGAAGCGGGGTCGGCCTCAATGAGCAGTTCTTC.

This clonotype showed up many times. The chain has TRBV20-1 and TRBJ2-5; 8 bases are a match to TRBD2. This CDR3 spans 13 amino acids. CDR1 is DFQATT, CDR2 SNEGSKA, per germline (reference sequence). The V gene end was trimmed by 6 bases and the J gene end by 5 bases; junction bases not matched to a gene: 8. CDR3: CSAILAGGETQYF. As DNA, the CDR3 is TGCAGTGCCATCCTAGCGGGCGGGGAGACCCAGTACTTC.

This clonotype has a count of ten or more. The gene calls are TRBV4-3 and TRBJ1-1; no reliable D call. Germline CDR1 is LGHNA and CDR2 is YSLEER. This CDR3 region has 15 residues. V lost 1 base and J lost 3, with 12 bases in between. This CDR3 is CASSQVRLWDTEAFF. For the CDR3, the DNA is TGCGCCAGCAGCCAAGTAAGGCTCTGGGACACTGAAGCTTTCTTT.

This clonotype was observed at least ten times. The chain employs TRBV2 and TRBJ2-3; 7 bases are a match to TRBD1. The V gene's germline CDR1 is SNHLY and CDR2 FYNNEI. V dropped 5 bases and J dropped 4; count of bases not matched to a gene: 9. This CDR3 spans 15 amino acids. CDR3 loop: CASSLTTGSADTQYF. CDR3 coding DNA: TGTGCCAGCAGTCTTACGACAGGGAGCGCAGATACGCAGTATTTT.

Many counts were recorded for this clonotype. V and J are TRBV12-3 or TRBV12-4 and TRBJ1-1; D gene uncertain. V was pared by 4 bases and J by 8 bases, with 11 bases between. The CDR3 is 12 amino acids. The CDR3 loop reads CASSSQEFEAFF. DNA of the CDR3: TGTGCCAGCAGTTCACAAGAATTCGAAGCTTTCTTT.

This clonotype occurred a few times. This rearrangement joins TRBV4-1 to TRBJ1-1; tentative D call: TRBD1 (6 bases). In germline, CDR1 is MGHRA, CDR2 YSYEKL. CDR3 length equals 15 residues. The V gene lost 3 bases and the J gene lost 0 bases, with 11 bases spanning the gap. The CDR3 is CASSHAGEMNTEAFF. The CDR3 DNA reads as TGCGCCAGCAGCCACGCAGGGGAAATGAACACTGAAGCTTTCTTT.

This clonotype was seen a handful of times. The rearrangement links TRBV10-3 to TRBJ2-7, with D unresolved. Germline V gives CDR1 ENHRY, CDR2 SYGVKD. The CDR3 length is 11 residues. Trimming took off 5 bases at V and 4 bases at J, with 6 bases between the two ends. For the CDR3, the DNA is TGTGCCATCAGTCAGAAGTACGAGCAGTACTTC. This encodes CAISQKYEQYF.

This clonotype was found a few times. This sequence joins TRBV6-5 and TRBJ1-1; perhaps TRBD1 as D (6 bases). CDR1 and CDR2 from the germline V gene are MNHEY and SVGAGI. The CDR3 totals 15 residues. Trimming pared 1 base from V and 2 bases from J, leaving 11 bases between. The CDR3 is CASSYYGGHNTEAFF. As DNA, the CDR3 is TGTGCCAGCAGTTACTATGGGGGGCACAACACTGAAGCTTTCTTT.

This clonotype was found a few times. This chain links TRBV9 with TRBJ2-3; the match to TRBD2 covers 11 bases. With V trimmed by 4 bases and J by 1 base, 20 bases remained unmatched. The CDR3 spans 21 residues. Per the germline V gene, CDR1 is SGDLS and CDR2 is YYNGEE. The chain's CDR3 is CASSPLVILAGGLRGTDTQYF. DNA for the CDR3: TGTGCCAGCAGCCCGCTGGTGATTCTAGCGGGAGGCCTCAGGGGCACAGATACGCAGTATTTT.

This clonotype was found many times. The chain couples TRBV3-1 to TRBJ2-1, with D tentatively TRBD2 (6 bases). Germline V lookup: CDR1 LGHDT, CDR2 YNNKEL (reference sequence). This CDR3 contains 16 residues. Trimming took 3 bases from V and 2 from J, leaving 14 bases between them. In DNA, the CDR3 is TGTGCCAGCAGCCATACGGCTAGCGAGACCTACAATGAGCAGTTCTTC. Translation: CASSHTASETYNEQFF.

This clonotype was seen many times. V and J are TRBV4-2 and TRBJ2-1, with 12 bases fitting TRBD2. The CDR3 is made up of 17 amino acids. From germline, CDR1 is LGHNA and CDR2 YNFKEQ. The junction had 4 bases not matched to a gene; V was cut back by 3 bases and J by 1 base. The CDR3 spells CASSQETSGSSYNEQFF. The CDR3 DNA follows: TGTGCCAGCAGCCAGGAGACTAGCGGGAGTTCCTACAATGAGCAGTTCTTC.

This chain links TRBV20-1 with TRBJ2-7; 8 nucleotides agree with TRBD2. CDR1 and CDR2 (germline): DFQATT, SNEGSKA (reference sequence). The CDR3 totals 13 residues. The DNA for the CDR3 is TGCAGCGGGGGGCCGGGACTAGTTTACGAGCAGTACTTC. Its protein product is CSGGPGLVYEQYF.

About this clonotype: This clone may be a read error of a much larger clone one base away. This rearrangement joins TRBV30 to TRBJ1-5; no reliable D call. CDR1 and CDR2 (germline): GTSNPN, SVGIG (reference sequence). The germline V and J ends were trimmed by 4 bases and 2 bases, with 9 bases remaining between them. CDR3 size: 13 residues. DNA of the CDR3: TGTGCCTGGACATGGGTGGGCAATCAGCCCCAGCATTTT. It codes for CAWTWVGNQPQHF.

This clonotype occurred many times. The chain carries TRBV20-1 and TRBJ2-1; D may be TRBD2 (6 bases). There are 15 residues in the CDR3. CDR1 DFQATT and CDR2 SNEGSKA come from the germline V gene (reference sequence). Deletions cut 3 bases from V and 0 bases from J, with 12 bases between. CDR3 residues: CSASLPTSSYNEQFF. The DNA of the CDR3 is TGCAGTGCTAGCCTTCCGACTAGCTCCTACAATGAGCAGTTCTTC.